The T cell receptor (beta chain) described here comes from a study of OX40 agonist ivuxolimab in advanced cancers. Comment on this clone: Its antigen remains unidentified.

The germline gives CDR1 SEHNR, CDR2 FQNEAQ (reference sequence). V gave up 4 bases and J gave up 8 bases, with 21 bases separating them. The CDR3 consists of 16 residues. Clones were sequenced by immunoSEQ multiplex PCR, and TCRdb holds only the in-frame ones, with some missing. This table holds over 45,000 clones, roughly 80% found once. Study results and limitations: Both CD4+ and CD8+ T cell populations in blood had undergone clonal expansion by week 6 at 0.1 to 3.0 mg/kg. Among the nonresponders, some also had low normalized T-cell clonal expansion. Expanded clones belonging to CD8+ T cells outnumbered, on average, those of CD4+.

Blood samples were obtained at baseline, cycle 4 day 1, and cycle 7 day 1. The TCR originated in an adult with an advanced solid tumor such as melanoma, head and neck, liver or kidney cancer. Here the sequenced sample was CD4+ or CD8+ T cells sorted from blood, taken in a trial of the OX40 agonist ivuxolimab. V is TRBV7-9 and J is TRBJ2-1, with D tentatively TRBD2 (5 bases). The CDR3 loop reads CASSSVGSRPTDEQFF. As DNA, the CDR3 is TGTGCCAGCAGCTCGGTGGGGAGTAGGCCAACCGATGAGCAGTTCTTC. The full variable domain, rest sourced from reference TRBV7-9 and TRBJ2-1, is DTGVSQNPRHKITKRGQNVTFRCDPISEHNRLYWYRQTLGQGPEFLTYFQNEAQLEKSRLLSDRFSAERPKGSFSTLEIQRTEQGDSAMYLCASSSVGSRPTDEQFFGPGTRLTVL.